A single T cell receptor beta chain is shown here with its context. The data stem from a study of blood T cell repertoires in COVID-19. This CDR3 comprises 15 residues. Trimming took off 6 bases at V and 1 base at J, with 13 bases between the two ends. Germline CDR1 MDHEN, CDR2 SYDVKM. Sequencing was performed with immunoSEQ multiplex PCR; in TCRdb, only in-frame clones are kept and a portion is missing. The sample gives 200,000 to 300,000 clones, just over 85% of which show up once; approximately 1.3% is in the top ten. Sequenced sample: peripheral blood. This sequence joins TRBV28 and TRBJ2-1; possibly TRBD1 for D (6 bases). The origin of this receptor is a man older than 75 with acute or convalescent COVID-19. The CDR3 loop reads CASSLDSLSYNEQFF. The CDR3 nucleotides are TGTGCCAGCAGCTTGGACAGCCTTTCCTACAATGAGCAGTTCTTC.